The sequence of this T cell receptor beta chain was determined in a study of blood T cell repertoires in COVID-19. CDR3 length: 16 residues. The V and J ends lost 0 bases and 3 bases, in that order; junction bases with no gene match: 6. In germline, CDR1 is SGHRS, CDR2 YFSETQ. As originally analysed: Quantification of nucleated cells was approximated via reference gene primer amplification. Clones were sequenced by immunoSEQ multiplex PCR, and TCRdb holds only the in-frame ones, with some missing. The V and J calls and clone size are taken from that table; D and trimming were inferred from the DNA. This sample has around 450,000 clones, with nearly 90% found just once. All enrollees were about 18 to 89 years old and from about 25 US areas.

Input material: PBMCs or T cells enriched from blood (not recorded which). This clonotype was sampled from a woman aged 18-29 years with acute COVID-19. V is TRBV5-1 and J is TRBJ2-1; TRBD1 agrees at 7 bases. CDR3 nucleotides: TGCGCCAGCAGCTTGGGCACAGGGGTATACTACAATGAGCAGTTCTTC. This gives the protein CASSLGTGVYYNEQFF. The full variable domain, in which reference TRBV5-1 and TRBJ2-1 provide the parts outside the CDR3, is KAGVTQTPRYLIKTRGQQVTLSCSPISGHRSVSWYQQTPGQGLQFLFEYFSETQRNKGNFPGRFSGRQFSNSRSEMNVSTLELGDSALYLCASSLGTGVYYNEQFFGPGTRLTVL.